The clone carrying this T cell receptor (beta chain) was observed at least ten times. These data originate in a study of T-cell memory formation after mild COVID-19. Study information: Clusters of TCRs were largely donor specific.

TCRdb re-analysed the 5' RACE reads in MiXCR, keeping a single row per CDR3 protein. The sample contains 25,000 to 35,000 distinct CDR3 sequences, about 8% of which appear only once. V dropped 4 bases and J dropped 2; count of bases not matched to a gene: 6. The CDR3 runs 17 residues. Looked up from germline, CDR1 is MGHRA and CDR2 is YSYEKL. This chain joins TRBV4-1 and TRBJ2-3; 13 bases fit TRBD2. Sequencing input: PBMCs or a T cell subset sorted from them (not recorded which). The sequence came from an adult woman who had mild COVID-19 (a few samples of this study predate the infection). Cell type and time point are not known. The CDR3 coding sequence is TGCGCCAGCAGCCTCTCGGGACTAGCGGGAACCACAGATACGCAGTATTTT. It translates to CASSLSGLAGTTDTQYF.